This TCR beta chain was recovered during a study of blood T cell repertoires in COVID-19 (dated by TCRdb to about 2020). Notes on the research overall: Samples covering the acute and convalescent phases of COVID-19 were provided by collaborators in the United States, Italy and Spain. The sample metadata nearly always contained a de-identified subject ID, COVID-19 status, age in years and sex. Deeply sampled blood TCRbeta repertoires from subjects exposed to, actively infected with, or recovered from COVID-19 were included in the dataset. A freely available public database, intended as a resource for researchers studying the immune response to SARS-CoV-2, is where the repertoires were released. The material from the prospective study consisted of cDNA or gDNA derived from T cells, B-cell-depleted T cells, or PBMCs. Samples were obtained from the ongoing ImmuneRACE study (first 160 participants) and from about 1,300 subjects provided by 6 global collaborators. Where available, HLA class I and class II types were taken from metadata supplied by the sample provider and were not determined by assay-based typing.

Collaborating institutions collected whole blood in K2EDTA tubes following their own protocols. For TCRbeta analysis, collaborator samples were shipped as frozen whole blood, as isolated PBMCs, or as DNA extracted from either sample type. Study-wide findings and limitations: Clinical and demographic metadata were provided uncurated, with the amount varying by source and participant.

The immunoSEQ Assay, a bias-controlled multiplex PCR, was used to amplify TCRbeta CDR3 regions from genomic DNA. The authors' analysis ran thus. Within the assay, amplification of reference gene primers was used to estimate how many nucleated cells each sample contained. Sequence reads were collapsed and filtered to measure the absolute abundance of every unique TCRbeta CDR3 rearrangement. For each sample, productive Simpson clonality was calculated as the square root of Simpson's diversity index over productive rearrangements. This is the immuneACCESS table as TCRdb keeps it, with only in-frame sequences that have V and J called. A part of the clones is gone; compared with another copy, unresolved V genes explain less than half, and the rest is unexplained. V and J calls and clone size are copied from that table; D and trimming were computed from the DNA. The sample includes about 370,000 clones, with around 90% observed a single time. The top ten hold approximately 7% of the sample.

As encoded in the germline V gene, CDR1 is SGHAT while CDR2 is FQNNGV. Including cysteine and phenylalanine, the CDR3 has 14 amino acids. Only CDR3 DNA remains: 42 bases, in frame from the first base. Relative to germline, V is 5 bases shorter and J is 7 bases shorter, with 14 bases between their ends. Regarding this clone: The antigen it recognizes is unknown. Qualities for individual bases were not recorded, and no much larger clone is one base off.

Here the chain combines TRBV11-2 and TRBJ2-2; a tentative D match to TRBD2 spans 7 bases. Sequenced: peripheral blood. The receptor was isolated from a young man with active or convalescent COVID-19. At the DNA level, the sequence is TGTGCCAGCAGCCGTGGGGGGGCGGTCGGGGAGCTGTTTTTT. Its protein reads: CASSRGGAVGELFF.